The following is a T cell receptor beta chain sequence with its context. The antigen remains undetermined. Here immunoSEQ multiplex PCR was the method, and the copy in TCRdb shows in-frame clones only, minus some. The sample comprises roughly 20,000 clones, 60% to 85% of which are singletons, and roughly 32% rests with the top ten. This sample was included in a study of OX40 agonist ivuxolimab in advanced cancers. Study-level background: It was ivuxolimab, an agonistic anti-OX40 (CD134) antibody, that patients were treated with. Head and neck, renal cell, melanoma or hepatocellular carcinoma were the cancers that dose-escalation patients had. Study-wide points: Also showing low normalized T-cell clonal expansion were some of the nonresponders.

Exclusion applied to patients with autoimmune disease history or systemic immunosuppression. V shed 10 bases and J shed 7 bases, with 14 bases lying between them. This CDR3 contains 11 residues. Germline V gene sequence: CDR1 SGHDN, CDR2 FVKESK. J is TRBJ2-7 and V is TRBV14; D call uncertain. The sequences come from CD4+ or CD8+ T cells sorted from blood, collected in a trial of the OX40 agonist ivuxolimab. This TCR derives from an adult with an advanced solid tumor such as melanoma, head and neck, liver or kidney cancer. CDR3 in amino acids: CATSLKGEQYF. In DNA form, the CDR3 reads TGTGCCACCTCGTTAAAAGGGGAGCAGTACTTC.